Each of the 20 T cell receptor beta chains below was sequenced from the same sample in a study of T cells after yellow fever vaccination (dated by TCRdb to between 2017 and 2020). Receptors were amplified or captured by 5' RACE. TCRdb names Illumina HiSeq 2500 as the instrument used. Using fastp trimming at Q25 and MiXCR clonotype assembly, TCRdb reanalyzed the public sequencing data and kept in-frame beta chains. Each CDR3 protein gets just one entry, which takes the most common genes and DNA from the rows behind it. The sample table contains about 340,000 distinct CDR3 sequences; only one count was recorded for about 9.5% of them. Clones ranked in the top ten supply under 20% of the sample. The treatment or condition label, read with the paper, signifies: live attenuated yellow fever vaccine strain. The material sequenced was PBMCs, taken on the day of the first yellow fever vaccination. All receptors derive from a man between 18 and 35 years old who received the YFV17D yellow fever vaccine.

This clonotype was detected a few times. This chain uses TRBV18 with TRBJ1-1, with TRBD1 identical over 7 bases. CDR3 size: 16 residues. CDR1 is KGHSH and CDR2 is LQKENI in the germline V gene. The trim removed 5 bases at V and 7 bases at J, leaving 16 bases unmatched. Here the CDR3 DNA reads TGTGCCAGCTCATCCCCCCCGAGACAGGGTAGGATTGAAGCTTTCTTT. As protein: CASSSPPRQGRIEAFF.

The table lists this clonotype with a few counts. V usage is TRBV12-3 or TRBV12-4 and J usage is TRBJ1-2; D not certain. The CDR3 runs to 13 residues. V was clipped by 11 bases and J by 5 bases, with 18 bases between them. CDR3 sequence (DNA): TGTGCCTCAAGAGCCACTCGCGGGTATGGCTACACCTTC. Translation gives CASRATRGYGYTF.

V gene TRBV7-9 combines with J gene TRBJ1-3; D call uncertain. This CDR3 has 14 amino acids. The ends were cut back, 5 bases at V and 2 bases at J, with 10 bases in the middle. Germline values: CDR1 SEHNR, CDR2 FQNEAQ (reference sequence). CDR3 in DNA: TGTGCCAGCAGCCCCGCAATGGCTGGAAACACCATATATTTT. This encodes CASSPAMAGNTIYF.

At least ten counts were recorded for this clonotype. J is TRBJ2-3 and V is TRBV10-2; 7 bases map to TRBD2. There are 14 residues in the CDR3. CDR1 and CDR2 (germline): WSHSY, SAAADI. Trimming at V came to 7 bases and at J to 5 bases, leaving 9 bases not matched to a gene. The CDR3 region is CASKGDAGVDTQYF. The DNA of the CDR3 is TGCGCCAGCAAAGGGGATGCGGGGGTAGATACGCAGTATTTT.

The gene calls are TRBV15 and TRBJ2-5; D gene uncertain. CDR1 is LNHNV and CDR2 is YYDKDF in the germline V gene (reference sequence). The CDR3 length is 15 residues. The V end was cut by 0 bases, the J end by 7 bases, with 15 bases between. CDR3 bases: TGTGCCACCAGCAGAGATGGACGGCAATCCGGGACCCAGTACTTC. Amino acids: CATSRDGRQSGTQYF.

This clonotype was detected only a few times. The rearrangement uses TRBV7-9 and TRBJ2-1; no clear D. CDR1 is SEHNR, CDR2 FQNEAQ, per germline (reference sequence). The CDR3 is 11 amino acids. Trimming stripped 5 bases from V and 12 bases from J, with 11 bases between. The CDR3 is CASSRVSGQFF. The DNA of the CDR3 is TGTGCCAGCAGCCGAGTTTCCGGGCAGTTCTTC. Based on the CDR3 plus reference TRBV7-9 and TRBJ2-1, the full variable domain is DTGVSQNPRHKITKRGQNVTFRCDPISEHNRLYWYRQTLGQGPEFLTYFQNEAQLEKSRLLSDRFSAERPKGSFSTLEIQRTEQGDSAMYLCASSRVSGQFFGPGTRLTVL.

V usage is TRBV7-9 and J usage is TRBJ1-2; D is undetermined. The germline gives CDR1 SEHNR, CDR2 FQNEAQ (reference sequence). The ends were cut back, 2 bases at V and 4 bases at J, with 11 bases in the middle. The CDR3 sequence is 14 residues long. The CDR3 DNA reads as TGTGCCAGCAGCTTACGGCCCGGACCCTATGGCTACACCTTC. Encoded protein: CASSLRPGPYGYTF. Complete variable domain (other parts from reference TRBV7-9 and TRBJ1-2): DTGVSQNPRHKITKRGQNVTFRCDPISEHNRLYWYRQTLGQGPEFLTYFQNEAQLEKSRLLSDRFSAERPKGSFSTLEIQRTEQGDSAMYLCASSLRPGPYGYTFGSGTRLTVV.

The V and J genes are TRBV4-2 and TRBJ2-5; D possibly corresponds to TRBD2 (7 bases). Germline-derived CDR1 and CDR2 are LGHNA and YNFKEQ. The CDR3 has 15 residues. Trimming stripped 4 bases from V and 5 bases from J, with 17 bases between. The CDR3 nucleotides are TGTGCCAGCAGCCCTTACACGGGGGGCCAGGAGACCCAGTACTTC. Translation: CASSPYTGGQETQYF.

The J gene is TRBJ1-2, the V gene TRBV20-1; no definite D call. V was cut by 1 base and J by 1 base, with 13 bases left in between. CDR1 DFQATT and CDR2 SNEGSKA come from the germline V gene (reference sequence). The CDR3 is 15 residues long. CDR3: CSARAAVRDNYGYTF. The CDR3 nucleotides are TGCAGTGCTAGAGCGGCCGTGAGGGATAACTATGGCTACACCTTC.

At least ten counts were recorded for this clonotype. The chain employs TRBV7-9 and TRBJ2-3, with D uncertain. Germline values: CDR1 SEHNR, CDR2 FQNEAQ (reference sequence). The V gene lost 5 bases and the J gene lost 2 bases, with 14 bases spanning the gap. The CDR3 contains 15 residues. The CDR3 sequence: CASSNTGPPTDTQYF. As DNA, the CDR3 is TGTGCCAGCAGCAATACCGGGCCTCCCACAGATACGCAGTATTTT.

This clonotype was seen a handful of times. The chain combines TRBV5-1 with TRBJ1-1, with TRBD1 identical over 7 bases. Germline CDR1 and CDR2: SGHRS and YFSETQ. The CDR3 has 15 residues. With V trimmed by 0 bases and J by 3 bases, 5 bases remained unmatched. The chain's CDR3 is CASSLEAGGYTEAFF. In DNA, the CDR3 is TGCGCCAGCAGCTTGGAGGCAGGGGGGTACACTGAAGCTTTCTTT.

The CDR3 bases are TGTGCCAGCAGCGATCCCCGGGGCTCCGTAGGGGAGACCCAGTACTTC. This encodes CASSDPRGSVGETQYF. The chain couples TRBV7-9 to TRBJ2-5; TRBD1 or TRBD2 may be the D gene (5 bases each). Trimming removed 5 bases from V and 5 bases from J, with 21 bases in between. The CDR3 totals 16 residues. The germline V gene encodes CDR1 SEHNR and CDR2 FQNEAQ (reference sequence). Using reference TRBV7-9 and TRBJ2-5 for the parts outside the CDR3, the full variable domain is DTGVSQNPRHKITKRGQNVTFRCDPISEHNRLYWYRQTLGQGPEFLTYFQNEAQLEKSRLLSDRFSAERPKGSFSTLEIQRTEQGDSAMYLCASSDPRGSVGETQYFGPGTRLLVL.

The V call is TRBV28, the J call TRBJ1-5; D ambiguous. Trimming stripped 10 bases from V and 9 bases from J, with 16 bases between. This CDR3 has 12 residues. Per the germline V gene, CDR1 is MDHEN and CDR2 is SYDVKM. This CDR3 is CATRLSAGPQHF. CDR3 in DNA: TGTGCCACTCGGCTTTCCGCCGGGCCCCAGCATTTT.

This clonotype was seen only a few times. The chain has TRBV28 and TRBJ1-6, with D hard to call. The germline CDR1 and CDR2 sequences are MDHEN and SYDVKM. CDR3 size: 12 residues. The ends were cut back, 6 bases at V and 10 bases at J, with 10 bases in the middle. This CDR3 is CASSLTPSPLHF. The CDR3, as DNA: TGTGCCAGCAGCTTAACCCCCTCACCCCTCCACTTT.

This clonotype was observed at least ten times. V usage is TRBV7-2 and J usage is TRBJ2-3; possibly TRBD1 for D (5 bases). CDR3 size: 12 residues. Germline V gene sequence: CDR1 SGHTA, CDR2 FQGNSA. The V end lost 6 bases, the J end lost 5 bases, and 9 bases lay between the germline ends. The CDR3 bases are TGTGCCAGCAGGGGGCCGGGAGATACGCAGTATTTT. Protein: CASRGPGDTQYF.

CDR3: CASSPGVGRAYEQYV. CDR3 sequence (DNA): TGTGCCAGTAGTCCGGGTGTAGGGCGTGCTTACGAGCAGTACGTC. The chain carries TRBV19 and TRBJ2-7; D is ambiguous. The CDR3 is made up of 15 amino acids. The germline V and J ends were trimmed by 5 bases and 4 bases, with 18 bases remaining between them. CDR1 is LNHDA, CDR2 SQIVND, per germline (reference sequence).

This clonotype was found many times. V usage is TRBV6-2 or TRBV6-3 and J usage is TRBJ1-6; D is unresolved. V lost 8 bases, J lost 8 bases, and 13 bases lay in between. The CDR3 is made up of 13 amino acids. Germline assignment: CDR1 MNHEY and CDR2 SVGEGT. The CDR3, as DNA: TGTGCCAGCCTGTCCGGGGTTTATTCACCCCTCCACTTT. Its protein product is CASLSGVYSPLHF.

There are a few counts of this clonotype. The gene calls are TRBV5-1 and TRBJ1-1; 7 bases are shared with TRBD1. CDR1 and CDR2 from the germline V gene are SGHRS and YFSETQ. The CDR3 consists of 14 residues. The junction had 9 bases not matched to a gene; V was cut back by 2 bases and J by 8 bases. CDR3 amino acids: CASSLNDRALEAFF. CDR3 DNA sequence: TGCGCCAGCAGCTTAAACGACAGGGCCCTGGAAGCTTTCTTT.

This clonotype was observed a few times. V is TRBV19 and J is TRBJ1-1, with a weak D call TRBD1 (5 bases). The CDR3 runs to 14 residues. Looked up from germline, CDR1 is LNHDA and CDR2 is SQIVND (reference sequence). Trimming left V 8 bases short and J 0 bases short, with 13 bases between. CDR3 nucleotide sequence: TGTGCCAGTTTTCTGGGGGGGTTGAACACTGAAGCTTTCTTT. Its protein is CASFLGGLNTEAFF.

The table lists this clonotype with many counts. The CDR3 nucleotides read TGTGCCAGCAGCCCACCCGGGGGGAACACCGGGGAGCTGTTTTTT. Amino acids: CASSPPGGNTGELFF. J is TRBJ2-2 and V is TRBV7-3; maybe TRBD2 (6 bases). V dropped 5 bases and J dropped 1 base, with 11 bases sitting between them. The germline gives CDR1 SGHTA, CDR2 FQGTGA. The CDR3 runs to 15 residues.